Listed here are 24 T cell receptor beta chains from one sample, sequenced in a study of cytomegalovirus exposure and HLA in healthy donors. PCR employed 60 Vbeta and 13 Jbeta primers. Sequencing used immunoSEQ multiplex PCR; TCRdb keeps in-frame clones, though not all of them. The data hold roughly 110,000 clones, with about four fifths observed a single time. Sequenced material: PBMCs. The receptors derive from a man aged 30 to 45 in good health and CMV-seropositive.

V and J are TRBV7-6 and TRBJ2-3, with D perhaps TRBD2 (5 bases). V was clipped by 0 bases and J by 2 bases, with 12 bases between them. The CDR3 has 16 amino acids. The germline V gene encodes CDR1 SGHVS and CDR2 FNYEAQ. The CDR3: CASSLAETGFTDTQYF. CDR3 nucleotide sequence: TGTGCCAGCAGCTTAGCAGAGACGGGGTTCACAGATACGCAGTATTTT. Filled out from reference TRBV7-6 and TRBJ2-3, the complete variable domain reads GAGVSQSPRYKVTKRGQDVALRCDPISGHVSLYWYRQALGQGPEFLTYFNYEAQQDKSGLPNDRFSAERPEGSISTLTIQRTEQRDSAMYRCASSLAETGFTDTQYFGPGTRLTVL.

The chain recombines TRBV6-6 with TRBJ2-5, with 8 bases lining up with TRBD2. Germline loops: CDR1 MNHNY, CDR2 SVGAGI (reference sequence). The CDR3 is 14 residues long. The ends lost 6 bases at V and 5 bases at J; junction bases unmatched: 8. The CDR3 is CASRPGLGGETQYF. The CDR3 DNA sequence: TGTGCCAGCAGGCCGGGACTAGGGGGGGAGACCCAGTACTTC.

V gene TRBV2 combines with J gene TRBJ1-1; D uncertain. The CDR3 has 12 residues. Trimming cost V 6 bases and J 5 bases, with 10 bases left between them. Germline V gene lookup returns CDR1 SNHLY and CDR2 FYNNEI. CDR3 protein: CASRRAGTEAFF. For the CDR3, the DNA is TGTGCCAGCAGACGAGCGGGGACTGAAGCTTTCTTT.

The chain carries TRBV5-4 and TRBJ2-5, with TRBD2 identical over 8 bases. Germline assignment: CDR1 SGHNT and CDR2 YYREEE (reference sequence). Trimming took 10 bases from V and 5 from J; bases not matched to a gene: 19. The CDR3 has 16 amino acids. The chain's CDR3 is CALFGGGGGARETQYF. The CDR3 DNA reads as TGTGCCCTCTTCGGGGGGGGCGGGGGCGCGCGGGAGACCCAGTACTTC.

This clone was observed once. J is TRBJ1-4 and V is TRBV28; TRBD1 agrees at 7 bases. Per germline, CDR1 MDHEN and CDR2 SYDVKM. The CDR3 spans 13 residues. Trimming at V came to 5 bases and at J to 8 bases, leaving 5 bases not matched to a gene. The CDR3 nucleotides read TGTGCCAGCAGTCCTCTGGGACAGGAAAAACTGTTTTTT. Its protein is CASSPLGQEKLFF.

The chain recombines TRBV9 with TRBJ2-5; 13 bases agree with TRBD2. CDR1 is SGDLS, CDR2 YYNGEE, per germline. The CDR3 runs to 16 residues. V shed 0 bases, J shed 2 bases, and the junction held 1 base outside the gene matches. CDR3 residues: CASSVGTSGGQETQYF. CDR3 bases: TGTGCCAGCAGCGTAGGGACTAGCGGGGGTCAAGAGACCCAGTACTTC.

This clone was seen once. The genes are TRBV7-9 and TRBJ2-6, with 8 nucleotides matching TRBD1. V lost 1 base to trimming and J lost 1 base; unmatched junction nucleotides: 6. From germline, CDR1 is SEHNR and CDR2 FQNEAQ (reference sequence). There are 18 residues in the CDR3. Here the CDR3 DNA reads TGTGCCAGCAGCTTAGGACAGGGGAAAGTGTCTGGGGCCAACGTCCTGACTTTC. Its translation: CASSLGQGKVSGANVLTF.

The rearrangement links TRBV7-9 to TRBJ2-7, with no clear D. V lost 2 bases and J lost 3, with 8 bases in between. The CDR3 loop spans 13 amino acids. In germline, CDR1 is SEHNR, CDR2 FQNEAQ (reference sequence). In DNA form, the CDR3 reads TGTGCCAGCAGCTTACCTCCCGGCTACGAGCAGTACTTC. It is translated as CASSLPPGYEQYF. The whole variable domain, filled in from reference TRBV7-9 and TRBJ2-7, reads DTGVSQNPRHKITKRGQNVTFRCDPISEHNRLYWYRQTLGQGPEFLTYFQNEAQLEKSRLLSDRFSAERPKGSFSTLEIQRTEQGDSAMYLCASSLPPGYEQYFGPGTRLTVT.

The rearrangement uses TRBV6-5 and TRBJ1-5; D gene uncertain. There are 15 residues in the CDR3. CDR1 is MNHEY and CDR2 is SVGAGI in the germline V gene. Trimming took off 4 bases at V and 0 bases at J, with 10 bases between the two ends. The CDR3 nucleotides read TGTGCCAGCAGTTTGACACAGCATAGCAATCAGCCCCAGCATTTT. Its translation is CASSLTQHSNQPQHF.

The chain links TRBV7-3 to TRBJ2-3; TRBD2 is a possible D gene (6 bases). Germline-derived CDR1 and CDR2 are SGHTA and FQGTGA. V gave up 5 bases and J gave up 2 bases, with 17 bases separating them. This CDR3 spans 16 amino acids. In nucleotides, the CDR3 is TGTGCCAGCAGCCCGTTAAGGGGCGGGGTCACAGATACGCAGTATTTT. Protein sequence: CASSPLRGGVTDTQYF.

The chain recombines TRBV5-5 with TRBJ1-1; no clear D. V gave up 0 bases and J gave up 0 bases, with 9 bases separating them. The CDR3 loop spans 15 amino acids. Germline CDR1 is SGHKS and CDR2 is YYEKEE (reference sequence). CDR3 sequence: CASSLVAGMNTEAFF. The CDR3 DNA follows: TGTGCCAGCAGCTTGGTGGCGGGAATGAACACTGAAGCTTTCTTT.

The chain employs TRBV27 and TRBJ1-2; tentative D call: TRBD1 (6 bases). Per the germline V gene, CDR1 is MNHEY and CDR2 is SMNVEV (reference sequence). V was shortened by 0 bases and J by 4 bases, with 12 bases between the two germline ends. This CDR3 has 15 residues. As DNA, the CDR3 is TGTGCCAGCAGTTTATCTACAGGGCTTAGCTATGGCTACACCTTC. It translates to CASSLSTGLSYGYTF.

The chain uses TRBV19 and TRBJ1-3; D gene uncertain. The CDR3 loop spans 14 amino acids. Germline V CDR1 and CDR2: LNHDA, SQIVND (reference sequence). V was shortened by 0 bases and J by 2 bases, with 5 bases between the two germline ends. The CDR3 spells CASSIDPPGNTIYF. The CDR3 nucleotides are TGTGCCAGTAGTATAGACCCTCCTGGAAACACCATATATTTT.

The CDR3 spells CASSVDPPSSGGEDTQYF. The CDR3, as DNA: TGTGCCAGCAGCGTAGACCCCCCCAGTTCCGGGGGGGAAGATACGCAGTATTTT. The rearrangement uses TRBV9 and TRBJ2-3; 8 bases line up with TRBD2. This CDR3 spans 18 amino acids. Trimming took 0 bases from V and 5 from J; bases not matched to a gene: 14. Germline CDR1 is SGDLS and CDR2 is YYNGEE.

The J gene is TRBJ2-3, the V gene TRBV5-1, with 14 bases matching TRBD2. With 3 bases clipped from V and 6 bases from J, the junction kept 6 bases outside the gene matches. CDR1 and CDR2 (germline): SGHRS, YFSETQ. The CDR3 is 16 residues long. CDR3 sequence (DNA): TGCGCCAGCAGCTCGGGACTAGCGGGGGCCGTGGATACGCAGTATTTT. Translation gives CASSSGLAGAVDTQYF.

This CDR3 reads CAWSSGGSTDTQYF. The CDR3, as DNA: TGTGCCTGGTCTAGCGGGGGGTCTACAGATACGCAGTATTTT. J is TRBJ2-3 and V is TRBV30, with 11 bases matching TRBD2. This CDR3 region has 14 residues. J gave up 3 bases and V 5 bases, and 4 bases lay outside the gene matches. Per the germline V gene, CDR1 is GTSNPN and CDR2 is SVGIG (reference sequence).

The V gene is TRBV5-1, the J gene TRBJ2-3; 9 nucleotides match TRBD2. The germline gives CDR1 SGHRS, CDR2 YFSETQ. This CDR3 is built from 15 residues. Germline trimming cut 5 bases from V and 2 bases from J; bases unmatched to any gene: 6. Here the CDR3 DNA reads TGCGCCAGCAGGCTAGCGGGGCACTACACAGATACGCAGTATTTT. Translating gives CASRLAGHYTDTQYF.

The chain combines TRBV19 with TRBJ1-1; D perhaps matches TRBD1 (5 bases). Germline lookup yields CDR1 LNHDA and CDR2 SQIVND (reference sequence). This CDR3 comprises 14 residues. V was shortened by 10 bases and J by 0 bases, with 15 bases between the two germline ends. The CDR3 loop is CATRQLLMNTEAFF. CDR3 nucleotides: TGTGCCACCAGACAGTTACTGATGAACACTGAAGCTTTCTTT.

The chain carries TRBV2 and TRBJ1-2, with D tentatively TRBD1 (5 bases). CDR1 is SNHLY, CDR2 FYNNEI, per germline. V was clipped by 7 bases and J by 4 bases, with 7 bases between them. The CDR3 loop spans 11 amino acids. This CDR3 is CASNQGYGYTF. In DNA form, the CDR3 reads TGTGCCAGCAACCAGGGCTATGGCTACACCTTC.

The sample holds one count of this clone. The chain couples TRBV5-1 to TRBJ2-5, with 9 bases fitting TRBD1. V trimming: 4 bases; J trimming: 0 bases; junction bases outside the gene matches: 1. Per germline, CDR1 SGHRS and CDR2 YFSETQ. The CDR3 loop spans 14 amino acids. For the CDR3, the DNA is TGCGCCAGCAGCAGGACAGGGGACCAAGAGACCCAGTACTTC. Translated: CASSRTGDQETQYF.

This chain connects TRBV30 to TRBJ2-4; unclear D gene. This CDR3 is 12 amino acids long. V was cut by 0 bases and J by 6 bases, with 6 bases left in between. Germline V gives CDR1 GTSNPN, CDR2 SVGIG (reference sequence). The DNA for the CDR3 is TGTGCCTGGAGTGTACATACAAACATTCAGTACTTC. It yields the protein CAWSVHTNIQYF.

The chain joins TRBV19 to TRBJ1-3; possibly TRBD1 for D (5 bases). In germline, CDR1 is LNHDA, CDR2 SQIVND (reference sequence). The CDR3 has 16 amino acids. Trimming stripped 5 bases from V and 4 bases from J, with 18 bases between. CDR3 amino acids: CASSPGRGQGGNTIYF. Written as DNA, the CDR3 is TGTGCCAGTAGTCCTGGTCGAGGCCAGGGAGGAAACACCATATATTTT.

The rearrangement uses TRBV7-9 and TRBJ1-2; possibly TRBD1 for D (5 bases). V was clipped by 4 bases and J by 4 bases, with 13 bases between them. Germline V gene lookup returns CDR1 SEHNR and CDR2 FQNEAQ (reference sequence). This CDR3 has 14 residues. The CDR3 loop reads CASSSTRQIYGYTF. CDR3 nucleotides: TGTGCCAGCAGCTCTACAAGACAGATCTATGGCTACACCTTC.

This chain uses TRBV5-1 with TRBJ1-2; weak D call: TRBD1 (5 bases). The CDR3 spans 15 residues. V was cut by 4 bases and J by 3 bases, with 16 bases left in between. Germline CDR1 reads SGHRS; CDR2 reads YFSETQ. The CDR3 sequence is CASSPGGAPDYGYTF. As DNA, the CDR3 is TGCGCCAGCAGCCCGGGAGGGGCCCCAGACTATGGCTACACCTTC.